This T cell receptor (beta chain) is drawn from a study of T cells after yellow fever vaccination. This clonotype was observed a handful of times. TCRdb re-analysed the 5' RACE reads in MiXCR, keeping a single row per CDR3 protein. The table has approximately 510,000 distinct CDR3 sequences, 20% to 25% seen once. The germline V gene encodes CDR1 MGHDK and CDR2 SYGVNS. The J segment lost 0 bases and the V segment lost 6 bases, leaving 20 bases of the junction unmatched. This CDR3 contains 22 residues. This TCR came from a man younger than 35 who received the YFV17D yellow fever vaccine. The material was PBMCs, obtained more than 20 days after the first yellow fever vaccination. The chain employs TRBV25-1 and TRBJ2-1, with 13 bases that match TRBD2. As DNA, the CDR3 is TGTGCCAGCAGCGTGAGTCCCAGGACTAGCGGGGGCTCCGATAGCTCCTACAATGAGCAGTTCTTC. Residues: CASSVSPRTSGGSDSSYNEQFF.